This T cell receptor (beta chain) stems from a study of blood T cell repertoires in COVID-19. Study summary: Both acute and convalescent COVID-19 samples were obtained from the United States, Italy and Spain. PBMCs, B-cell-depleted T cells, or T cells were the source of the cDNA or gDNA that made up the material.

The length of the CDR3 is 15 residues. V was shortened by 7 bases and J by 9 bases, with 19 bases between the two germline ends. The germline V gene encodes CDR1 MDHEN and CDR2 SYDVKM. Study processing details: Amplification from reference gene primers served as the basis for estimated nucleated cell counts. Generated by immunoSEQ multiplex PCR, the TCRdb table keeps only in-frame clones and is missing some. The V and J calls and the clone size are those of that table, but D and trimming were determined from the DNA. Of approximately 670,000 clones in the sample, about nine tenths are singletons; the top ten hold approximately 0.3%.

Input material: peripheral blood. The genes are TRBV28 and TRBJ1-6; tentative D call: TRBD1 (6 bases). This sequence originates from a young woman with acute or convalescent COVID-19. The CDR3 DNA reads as TGTGCCAGCAATGGTTTACAGGGTTTTGGTTCACCCCTCCACTTT. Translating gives CASNGLQGFGSPLHF.